Ten or more counts support the clone carrying this TCR beta chain. Antigen specificity is unknown. The sample is drawn from a study of spatial heterogeneity in lung cancer. Whole-study context: There was a strong correlation between the counts of TCR transcripts measured in tumor regions and a T cell transcriptional module score that was calculated from matched bulk RNA-seq.

Study observations and caveats: For expanded intratumoral alpha and beta TCRs, counts tracked tumor mutation counts.

Time point meaning: sample taken at primary tumor resection. The donors, 70 or so patients with untreated early-stage non-small cell lung cancer, provided the samples. Whole RNA obtained from tumor, nontumor lung or frozen PBMC underwent sequencing without sorting. MiXCR, run by TCRdb on the 5' RACE reads, gives a single entry per CDR3 protein. Found here are around 9,300 distinct CDR3 sequences, over 4.5% of them singletons; the top ten hold over 20%. Trimming cost V 3 bases and J 0 bases, with 12 bases left between them. The CDR3 has 16 residues. Per the germline V gene, CDR1 is LGHNA and CDR2 is YSLEER.

Specimen: lung tumor tissue, collected at surgery. The chain recombines TRBV4-3 with TRBJ1-3; a weak D match, TRBD1 (5 bases). This clonotype originated in a female donor with early-stage non-small cell lung cancer. In nucleotides, the CDR3 is TGCGCCAGCAGCCATACACCGACAGACTCTGGAAACACCATATATTTT. This encodes CASSHTPTDSGNTIYF.